The 7 T cell receptor beta chains below all came from one sample that was sequenced in a study of cytomegalovirus exposure and HLA in healthy donors. The study ran its PCR with 60 Vbeta and 13 Jbeta primers. Clones were read by immunoSEQ multiplex PCR, and TCRdb kept only the in-frame ones, dropping some. The data show about 130,000 clones, around 80% seen once. Sequenced input: PBMCs. The receptors here all came from a young woman in good health and CMV-seropositive.

The chain combines TRBV19 with TRBJ2-6, with 10 bases fitting TRBD1. V trimming: 4 bases; J trimming: 0 bases; junction bases outside the gene matches: 6. Germline CDR1 is LNHDA and CDR2 is SQIVND (reference sequence). This CDR3 has 18 amino acids. In nucleotides, the CDR3 is TGTGCCAGTAGTACCCGGACAGGGGGAGCCTCTGGGGCCAACGTCCTGACTTTC. Translation gives CASSTRTGGASGANVLTF.

The chain is built from TRBV19 and TRBJ2-1; a weak D match, TRBD2 (6 bases). Trimming shortened V by 1 base and J by 0 bases, and 10 bases separated the two germline ends. The CDR3 sequence is 16 residues long. The V gene's germline CDR1 is LNHDA and CDR2 SQIVND (reference sequence). The CDR3 loop is CASSIGGESSYNEQFF. CDR3 DNA: TGTGCCAGTAGTATAGGCGGGGAAAGCTCCTACAATGAGCAGTTCTTC.

CDR3 region: CASSFRGANEKLFF. The DNA for the CDR3 is TGTGCCAGCAGTTTTCGGGGGGCTAATGAAAAACTGTTTTTT. The chain links TRBV27 to TRBJ1-4; D may be TRBD1 (5 bases). Germline assignment: CDR1 MNHEY and CDR2 SMNVEV (reference sequence). V was cut by 3 bases and J by 3 bases, with 8 bases left in between. This CDR3 comprises 14 residues. The full variable domain, its missing parts supplied by reference TRBV27 and TRBJ1-4, is EAQVTQNPRYLITVTGKKLTVTCSQNMNHEYMSWYRQDPGLGLRQIYYSMNVEVTDKGDVPEGYKVSRKEKRNFPLILESPSPNQTSLYFCASSFRGANEKLFFGSGTQLSVL.

With regard to this clone: At one boundary the junction diverges from the germline segment, which might be a read error. The V call is TRBV7-3, the J call TRBJ2-2, with 13 nucleotides matching TRBD2. This CDR3 contains 17 residues. Germline lookup yields CDR1 SGHTA and CDR2 FQGTGA. The DNA of the CDR3 is TGTTCCAGCAGCTTCGGGACTAGCGGGGAGAGCACCGGGGAGCTGTTTTTT. Translating it yields CSSSFGTSGESTGELFF.

V and J are TRBV25-1 and TRBJ1-1; D perhaps matches TRBD1 (5 bases). CDR3 length equals 16 residues. With 4 bases removed from V and 0 bases from J, the gap between germline ends came to 15 bases. The V gene's germline CDR1 is MGHDK and CDR2 SYGVNS. The CDR3: CASSANLGGVNTEAFF. The CDR3 coding sequence is TGTGCCAGCAGTGCTAATCTGGGGGGGGTGAACACTGAAGCTTTCTTT.

The gene calls are TRBV6-6 and TRBJ2-1; 8 bases fit TRBD2. Germline trimming cut 4 bases from V and 8 bases from J; bases unmatched to any gene: 13. Germline V gene lookup returns CDR1 MNHNY and CDR2 SVGAGI (reference sequence). The CDR3 extends over 16 amino acids. This chain's CDR3 is CASSLTQTGGPDEQFF. As DNA, the CDR3 is TGTGCCAGCAGTTTAACCCAAACGGGGGGGCCAGATGAGCAGTTCTTC.

The chain has TRBV19 and TRBJ2-7; 9 bases line up with TRBD1. V was clipped by 5 bases and J by 4 bases; unmatched bases: 6. The CDR3 covers 14 residues. Germline CDR1 is LNHDA and CDR2 is SQIVND (reference sequence). The DNA of the CDR3 is TGTGCCAGTAGTCCCGGGACAGGGATTTACGAGCAGTACTTC. Its translation: CASSPGTGIYEQYF. Complete variable domain (other parts from reference TRBV19 and TRBJ2-7): DGGITQSPKYLFRKEGQNVTLSCEQNLNHDAMYWYRQDPGQGLRLIYYSQIVNDFQKGDIAEGYSVSREKKESFPLTVTSAQKNPTAFYLCASSPGTGIYEQYFGPGTRLTVT.